This TCR beta chain was identified in a study of T cell repertoires in cytomegalovirus infection. Study at large: Both recently identified HLA-C-restricted and well-studied HLA-B-restricted CMV epitopes were used in the study. CMV infection plus the matching HLA type was flagged by public TCR beta signatures.

The CDR3 length is 18 residues. V was cut by 2 bases and J by 0 bases, with 17 bases left in between. Germline lookup yields CDR1 SGHTA and CDR2 FQGNSA. This clonotype was recorded many times. Its target is not known. Study-level results: Using cumulative public TCR beta family frequency, the authors identified those who carried CMV together with the relevant HLA.

MiXCR was run by TCRdb on the reads, yielding one entry per CDR3 protein. The repertoire holds hundreds of thousands of distinct CDR3 sequences, with 30% to 35% as singletons. The chain links TRBV7-2 to TRBJ2-1; perhaps TRBD2 as D (7 bases). Specimen: cultured CD8+ T cells from PBMCs, collected from culture after CMV antigen stimulation. This receptor was taken from a human donor in good health (CMV status not recorded). Some clones in this sample may be carry-over from other donors' samples. The CDR3 DNA reads as TGTGCCAGCAGCTTAACGGGCCGGGGGGCGAGCTCCTACAATGAGCAGTTCTTC. Translation gives CASSLTGRGASSYNEQFF.